These 9 T cell receptor beta chains came from one sample sequenced in a study of cytomegalovirus exposure and HLA in healthy donors. The PCR had 60 Vbeta and 13 Jbeta primers. Measured with immunoSEQ multiplex PCR; TCRdb has only the in-frame clones, and not every one. The sample records 150,000 to 200,000 clones, roughly 85% being singletons. Source material: PBMCs. All receptors come from a boy aged 2-15 years in good health and CMV-seronegative.

This chain links TRBV25-1 with TRBJ1-6; D unclear. The germline V and J ends were trimmed by 3 bases and 8 bases, with 5 bases remaining between them. The germline gives CDR1 MGHDK, CDR2 SYGVNS. The CDR3 spans 12 residues. CDR3 in amino acids: CASSDEDSPLHF. In nucleotides, the CDR3 is TGTGCCAGCAGTGATGAGGATTCACCCCTCCACTTT.

This sequence joins TRBV7-7 and TRBJ2-5, with D possibly being TRBD2 (6 bases). From germline, CDR1 is SSHAT and CDR2 FNYEAQ (reference sequence). Trimming shortened V by 5 bases and J by 5 bases, and 12 bases separated the two germline ends. The CDR3 consists of 13 residues. CDR3 in DNA: TGTGCCAGCAGCGGGACCCGGGGGGAGACCCAGTACTTC. It codes for CASSGTRGETQYF.

V and J are TRBV7-3 and TRBJ2-7; D is ambiguous. The germline V and J ends were trimmed by 1 base and 4 bases, with 14 bases remaining between them. Per the germline V gene, CDR1 is SGHTA and CDR2 is FQGTGA. The CDR3 length is 15 residues. CDR3 sequence: CASSLRAGGRYEQYF. CDR3 in DNA: TGTGCCAGCAGCTTAAGGGCAGGTGGTAGATACGAGCAGTACTTC.

The chain combines TRBV4-1 with TRBJ2-7, with D perhaps TRBD2 (7 bases). V was trimmed by 1 base and J by 3 bases, leaving 16 bases between them. This CDR3 contains 16 residues. CDR1 and CDR2 from the germline V gene are MGHRA and YSYEKL. CDR3 sequence: CASSQVRRGPNYEQYV. The CDR3 region has the DNA TGCGCCAGCAGCCAAGTCCGGCGGGGGCCTAACTACGAGCAGTACGTC.

The chain carries TRBV19 and TRBJ1-2; 8 bases fit TRBD1. J gave up 8 bases and V 6 bases, and 11 bases lay outside the gene matches. The CDR3 covers 14 residues. The germline V gene has CDR1 LNHDA and CDR2 SQIVND (reference sequence). CDR3 residues: CASSRQGTLLGYTF. The CDR3, as DNA: TGTGCCAGTAGCCGACAGGGGACGCTCCTCGGCTACACCTTC.

The gene calls are TRBV5-1 and TRBJ1-1; 9 bases map to TRBD1. The length of the CDR3 is 13 residues. The junction had 4 bases not matched to a gene; V was cut back by 0 bases and J by 10 bases. Germline V CDR1 and CDR2: SGHRS, YFSETQ. The CDR3 DNA is TGCGCCAGCAGCTTGGTACAGGGGGCAGGAGCTTTCTTT. Translating it yields CASSLVQGAGAFF.

V and J are TRBV18 and TRBJ2-2; the match to TRBD2 covers 7 bases. The CDR3 extends over 15 amino acids. Germline trimming cut 5 bases from V and 1 base from J; bases unmatched to any gene: 4. Germline V CDR1 and CDR2: KGHSH, LQKENI. CDR3 bases: TGTGCCAGCTCAACACTAGCGCAGAACACCGGGGAGCTGTTTTTT. Its translation is CASSTLAQNTGELFF.

This chain links TRBV14 with TRBJ2-2; D gene ambiguous. The CDR3 loop spans 14 amino acids. V lost 4 bases to trimming and J lost 0 bases, with 6 bases between them. Germline V gene sequence: CDR1 SGHDN, CDR2 FVKESK. CDR3 coding DNA: TGTGCCAGCAGCCCTTATTCGAACACCGGGGAGCTGTTTTTT. Translated, it gives CASSPYSNTGELFF.

This chain uses TRBV7-9 with TRBJ2-2; no clear D. Trimming removed 5 bases from V and 0 bases from J, with 10 bases in between. CDR1 and CDR2 (germline): SEHNR, FQNEAQ (reference sequence). The CDR3 covers 15 residues. CDR3 nucleotide sequence: TGTGCCAGCAGCCAAAATCCAACGAACACCGGGGAGCTGTTTTTT. Translating it yields CASSQNPTNTGELFF.